This entry features one TCR beta chain sequence. This entry is derived from a study of blood T cell repertoires in COVID-19. Study at large: In each case, the material was cDNA or gDNA derived from T cells, B-cell-depleted T cells, or PBMCs.

V was pared by 6 bases and J by 5 bases, with 17 bases of the junction left unmatched. CDR3 length: 18 amino acids. CDR1 is ENHRY and CDR2 is SYGVKD in the germline V gene. The authors' processing: Reference gene primer amplification gave estimated nucleated cell counts. The data were produced by immunoSEQ multiplex PCR, yet TCRdb's version contains in-frame clones alone and is incomplete. V, J and clone size were drawn from that table, and D and trimming were deduced from the DNA. The sample has approximately 220,000 clones; 87% are singletons. The clonotype was recovered from a woman younger than 45 with acute COVID-19. The rearrangement links TRBV10-3 to TRBJ2-3; 10 positions match TRBD1. The sequencing sample was made of PBMCs or T cells enriched from blood (not recorded which). The CDR3 nucleotides are TGTGCCATCAGCGACAGGGGGCGTCGTAGCGATAGGGTAGATACGCAGTATTTT. This translates into CAISDRGRRSDRVDTQYF.